The entry that follows covers one T cell receptor (beta chain) sequence. Trimming took 6 bases from V and 2 from J, leaving 8 bases between them. CDR3 size: 13 residues. Germline V gene sequence: CDR1 LNHDA, CDR2 SQIVND (reference sequence). The source of the sample is a study of blood T cell repertoires in COVID-19. Study in general: Spain, Italy and the United States supplied samples that represented acute and convalescent COVID-19. PBMCs, B-cell-depleted T cells, or T cells provided the cDNA or gDNA that made up the material.

Methods used by the authors: Using reference gene primer amplification, nucleated cell counts were estimated. Sequencing used immunoSEQ multiplex PCR; TCRdb keeps in-frame clones, though not all of them. That table gives V, J and clone size, and the DNA gave D and trimming. Among about 140,000 clones, around 81% were seen once, and the ten largest hold approximately 8.2%. This receptor was taken from a human donor in a cohort sampled during active COVID-19. The chain carries TRBV19 and TRBJ1-3; D perhaps matches TRBD1 (5 bases). The specimen was peripheral blood. This CDR3 is CASSPRAGNTIYF. The DNA of the CDR3 is TGTGCCAGTAGCCCCAGGGCTGGAAACACCATATATTTT.